A selection of T cell receptor beta chains follows, all from one sample in a study of OX40 agonist ivuxolimab in advanced cancers. Repertoires were generated with immunoSEQ multiplex PCR, while TCRdb's copy carries only in-frame clones and drops some. The sample carries fewer than 85,000 clones, 80% to 90% recorded once. The source was CD4+ or CD8+ T cells sorted from blood, collected in a trial of the OX40 agonist ivuxolimab. The receptors derive from an adult with an advanced solid tumor such as melanoma, head and neck, liver or kidney cancer. CDR3s include the opening cysteine and the closing phenylalanine or tryptophan. D genes are given only for firm matches. Clone size is given for some rows only: seen once, a few or many times, or a class if the clone is expanded.

J | size | D | V | CDR3 | DNA
TRBJ2-1 | NA | TRBD1 | TRBV30 | CAWSKGGHQYNEQFF | TGTGCCTGGAGTAAAGGGGGCCACCAATACAATGAGCAGTTCTTC
TRBJ1-1 | NA | NA | TRBV18 | CASSPRVEPTEAFF | TGTGCCAGCTCACCACGGGTCGAGCCCACTGAAGCTTTCTTT
TRBJ1-5 | NA | NA | TRBV6-1 | CASSEIVRSNQPQHF | TGTGCCAGCAGTGAAATAGTCCGGAGCAATCAGCCCCAGCATTTT
TRBJ1-2 | NA | NA | TRBV7-2 | CASSTNRGANYGYTF | TGTGCCAGCAGTACAAACCGGGGAGCTAACTATGGCTACACCTTC
TRBJ2-3 | NA | NA | TRBV5-4 | CASSLTSLHTDTQYF | TGTGCCAGCAGCTTGACGTCGTTACATACAGATACGCAGTATTTT
TRBJ2-2 | NA | TRBD1 | TRBV19 | CASSIWQGAITGELFF | TGTGCCAGTAGTATATGGCAGGGGGCAATCACCGGGGAGCTGTTTTTT
TRBJ2-1 | NA | NA | TRBV4-2 | CASSLALSYNEQFF | TGTGCCAGCAGCTTGGCGCTTTCTTACAATGAGCAGTTCTTC
TRBJ2-3 | NA | NA | TRBV5-6 | CASRWRGTDTQYF | TGTGCCAGCAGGTGGCGGGGCACAGATACGCAGTATTTT
TRBJ2-1 | few | NA | TRBV19 | CASGSPSGGSKQFF | TGTGCCAGCGGTTCTCCGTCTGGGGGATCGAAACAGTTCTTC
TRBJ1-4 | few | NA | TRBV5-1 | CASSGGTFATNEKLFF | TGCGCCAGCAGCGGCGGGACATTTGCAACTAATGAAAAACTGTTTTTT
TRBJ2-7 | NA | NA | TRBV7-9 | CASSLADAYEQYF | TGTGCCAGCAGCTTAGCGGATGCCTACGAGCAGTACTTC
TRBJ1-1 | NA | NA | TRBV28 | CASSPQPFGGRDTEAFF | TGTGCCAGCAGCCCACAGCCTTTCGGGGGTAGGGACACTGAAGCTTTCTTT
TRBJ2-1 | NA | TRBD1 | TRBV18 | CASSPAQGAYNEQFF | TGTGCCAGCTCACCAGCCCAGGGGGCATACAATGAGCAGTTCTTC
TRBJ2-2 | once | NA | TRBV5-4 | CASSPATSGGELFF | TGTGCCAGCAGCCCGGCGACGTCGGGCGGGGAGCTGTTTTTT
TRBJ2-5 | NA | TRBD2 | TRBV5-4 | CASSLGLPLGGETQYF | TGTGCCAGCAGCTTGGGACTACCTTTGGGGGGGGAGACCCAGTACTTC
TRBJ2-4 | NA | NA | TRBV11-3 | CASSLKVDTVQYF | TGTGCCAGCAGCTTAAAGGTGGACACGGTTCAGTACTTC
TRBJ2-1 | NA | TRBD2 | TRBV28 | CASSPGGLADYEQFF | TGTGCCAGCAGTCCCGGGGGACTAGCGGACTATGAGCAGTTCTTC
TRBJ1-2 | NA | NA | TRBV5-1 | CASSLGQIYGYTF | TGCGCCAGCAGCTTGGGACAGATCTATGGCTACACCTTC
TRBJ2-7 | few | NA | TRBV30 | CAWGLWGFSEQYF | TGTGCCTGGGGACTTTGGGGTTTTAGTGAGCAGTACTTC
TRBJ2-3 | NA | NA | TRBV27 | CASSSVARQSHSTDTQYF | TGTGCCAGCAGTTCAGTAGCGAGACAAAGCCACAGCACAGATACGCAGTATTTT
TRBJ2-2 | NA | NA | TRBV11-2 | CASMRRPNTGELFF | TGTGCCAGCATGCGGCGACCGAACACCGGGGAGCTGTTTTTT
TRBJ1-2 | NA | TRBD1 | TRBV6-5 | CASRTGQAYGYTF | TGTGCCAGCAGAACTGGACAGGCGTACGGCTACACCTTC
TRBJ2-1 | NA | NA | TRBV5-6 | CASTPTGTPYNEQFF | TGTGCCAGCACCCCGACCGGCACCCCTTACAATGAGCAGTTCTTC
TRBJ2-2 | NA | TRBD2 | TRBV9 | CASSVTSGRVPGELFF | TGTGCCAGCAGCGTAACTAGCGGGAGAGTCCCCGGGGAGCTGTTTTTT
TRBJ1-2 | NA | NA | TRBV5-4 | CASSPGTDYYGYTF | TGTGCCAGCAGCCCGGGGACGGACTACTATGGCTACACCTTC
TRBJ2-5 | NA | TRBD2 | TRBV9 | CASSVNLAGETQYF | TGTGCCAGCAGCGTAAATTTAGCGGGAGAGACCCAGTACTTC
TRBJ2-4 | NA | NA | TRBV28 | CASSLTAVAKNIQYF | TGTGCCAGCAGTTTGACAGCTGTAGCCAAAAACATTCAGTACTTC
TRBJ2-7 | NA | NA | TRBV5-8 | CASSLALQSYEQYF | TGTGCCAGCAGCTTGGCATTGCAGTCCTACGAGCAGTACTTC
TRBJ2-7 | once | NA | TRBV2 | CASILRDGLSQTSYEQYF | TGTGCCAGCATCCTTCGAGACGGACTTAGTCAAACCTCCTACGAGCAGTACTTC
TRBJ1-4 | NA | NA | TRBV29-1 | CSVAASNEKLFF | TGCAGCGTGGCCGCAAGTAATGAAAAACTGTTTTTT
TRBJ1-2 | NA | NA | TRBV7-9 | CASRHTGTGANYGYTF | TGTGCCAGCAGGCACACCGGGACGGGAGCTAACTATGGCTACACCTTC
TRBJ2-3 | NA | TRBD2 | TRBV7-2 | CASSPLAGGLTDTQYF | TGTGCCAGCAGCCCACTAGCGGGGGGCCTCACAGATACGCAGTATTTT
TRBJ2-7 | few | TRBD1 | TRBV19 | CASSMTGISEQYF | TGTGCCAGTAGCATGACAGGGATCTCCGAGCAGTACTTC
TRBJ2-1 | NA | TRBD2 | TRBV28 | CASSLSLGAGAVNEQFF | TGTGCCAGCAGTTTATCCCTCGGGGCGGGAGCGGTGAATGAGCAGTTCTTC
TRBJ2-3 | NA | TRBD1 | TRBV6-6 | CASSFGQGRSDTQYF | TGTGCCAGCAGTTTCGGACAGGGGAGGTCAGATACGCAGTATTTT
TRBJ1-2 | NA | NA | TRBV4-2 | CASSQLPTASGYTF | TGTGCCAGCAGCCAACTCCCGACAGCGTCTGGCTACACCTTC
TRBJ1-1 | NA | TRBD1 | TRBV6-6 | CASTWTGGNTEAFF | TGTGCCAGCACCTGGACAGGGGGGAACACTGAAGCTTTCTTT
TRBJ2-1 | NA | TRBD2 | TRBV5-8 | CASSLAGLAGVKNEQFF | TGTGCCAGCAGCTTGGCCGGGCTAGCGGGAGTTAAGAATGAGCAGTTCTTC
TRBJ2-5 | NA | TRBD1 | TRBV4-2 | CASSQMGQGNFGETQYF | TGTGCCAGCAGCCAAATGGGACAGGGTAATTTTGGGGAGACCCAGTACTTC
TRBJ1-2 | NA | TRBD1 | TRBV5-1 | CASSAGQGYGYTF | TGCGCCAGCAGCGCAGGACAGGGGTATGGCTACACCTTC
TRBJ1-5 | NA | NA | TRBV28 | CASSFVKRSNQPQHF | TGTGCCAGCAGTTTCGTGAAGCGGAGCAATCAGCCCCAGCATTTT
TRBJ1-2 | once | NA | TRBV28 | CASSTQTRGYGYTF | TGTGCCAGCTCGACCCAGACACGGGGCTATGGCTACACCTTC
TRBJ1-2 | NA | NA | TRBV9 | CASSVAGTGYGYTF | TGTGCCAGCAGCGTAGCTGGGACCGGATATGGCTACACCTTC
TRBJ1-3 | NA | NA | TRBV5-6 | CASSLRKNTIYF | TGTGCCAGCAGCTTGAGGAAAAACACCATATATTTT
TRBJ2-2 | NA | TRBD1 | TRBV5-1 | CASSYPLTGVPSGELFF | TGCGCCAGCAGCTACCCACTGACAGGGGTTCCCTCCGGGGAGCTGTTTTTT
TRBJ2-1 | few | TRBD1 | TRBV7-2 | CASSQPPGQRQFF | TGTGCCAGCAGCCAACCACCGGGACAGCGGCAGTTCTTC
TRBJ2-1 | once | NA | TRBV7-6 | CASTPRWSAYNEQFF | TGTGCCAGCACGCCACGGTGGAGCGCCTACAATGAGCAGTTCTTC
TRBJ2-5 | NA | NA | TRBV25-1 | CASSDIGTRQETQYF | TGTGCCAGCAGTGATATCGGGACACGCCAAGAGACCCAGTACTTC
TRBJ1-1 | NA | NA | TRBV28 | CASSLPGTVNTEAFF | TGTGCCAGCAGTTTACCTGGGACGGTCAACACTGAAGCTTTCTTT
TRBJ2-7 | few | TRBD1 | TRBV14 | CASRKQGGYEQYF | TGTGCCAGCAGAAAACAGGGGGGATACGAGCAGTACTTC
TRBJ1-2 | few | NA | TRBV25-1 | CASSEEGRSHGYTF | TGTGCCAGCAGTGAAGAAGGACGCTCTCATGGCTACACCTTC